Here is one T cell receptor (beta chain) with its context. Its antigen is currently unknown. TCR beta CDR3 sequences were amplified from RNA transcripts. The study used the HTBI primer set for a first-round RT-PCR of the TCR CDR3. TCRdb used MiXCR to reprocess the multiplex PCR reads, holding one entry per CDR3 protein. In the table there are over 650,000 distinct CDR3 sequences, 45% of which are singletons. The data derive from a study of T cells in Graves' hyperthyroidism and ophthalmopathy. The study, taken as a whole, reports: In blood, most of the thyroid clonotypes expanded above 0.001 were also present.

Clinical symptoms, serum thyroxine and TRAb, thyroid ultrasound and orbital computed tomography were used for the diagnoses. The source of this sequence is an adult man with Graves' disease, either hyperthyroidism or ophthalmopathy (not recorded which). Source material: peripheral blood or thyroid tissue (not recorded which).

This CDR3 reads CASSLAGVAEQYF. The CDR3 coding sequence is TGTGCCAGCAGCTTAGCGGGAGTTGCCGAGCAGTACTTC. This chain links TRBV11-1 with TRBJ2-7; D perhaps matches TRBD2 (5 bases). The V end lost 0 bases, the J end lost 6 bases, and 9 bases lay between the germline ends. The CDR3 is 13 residues long. Germline V gene lookup returns CDR1 SGHAT and CDR2 FQDESV (reference sequence).